This TCR beta chain was captured in a study of shared clonotypes between healthy human individuals. In the naive CD8 group, cells lacked CD45RO and were positively selected for CCR7, so terminally differentiated effector memory CD45RA+ cells were left out. All donors were healthy HIV-negative adults lacking recent acute infections or vaccinations. TCRdb keeps only in-frame clones here, not all; method: immunoSEQ multiplex PCR. The repertoire has about 2.1 million clones, about 94% of them found once; the top ten carry under 2%. Of note for this clone: Its antigen is unidentified. This sample includes further DNA sequences coding for the same CDR3.

Points from the study as a whole: Enrolling few donors narrowed the genetic and exposure-history diversity that was represented. Clonotypes which were not shared had lower generation probabilities than clonotypes that all four donors shared. In this cohort, only blood was sampled, and tissue repertoires likely differ.

This CDR3 is 13 amino acids long. Trimming stripped 0 bases from V and 5 bases from J, with 8 bases between. Germline assignment: CDR1 SGDLS and CDR2 YYNGEE. Source material: naive CD8+ T cells from PBMCs. This TCR was recovered from a man between 18 and 35 years old in good health. Some clones in this sample may be carry-over from other donors' samples. This chain joins TRBV9 and TRBJ1-1; D gene uncertain. CDR3 amino acids: CASSVGGSTEAFF. Written as DNA, the CDR3 is TGTGCCAGCAGCGTAGGGGGATCGACTGAAGCTTTCTTT. The full variable domain, rest sourced from reference TRBV9 and TRBJ1-1, is DSGVTQTPKHLITATGQRVTLRCSPRSGDLSVYWYQQSLDQGLQFLIQYYNGEERAKGNILERFSAQQFPDLHSELNLSSLELGDSALYFCASSVGGSTEAFFGQGTRLTVV.